The clone carrying this TCR beta chain was observed a handful of times. The antigen remains unidentified. The data originate from a study of cytomegalovirus exposure and HLA in healthy donors. The donors were members of the validation cohort, which comprised about 120 subjects and was separate from the first cohort of fewer than 700 subjects. The protocol was immunoSEQ multiplex PCR, while the TCRdb copy is restricted to in-frame clones and leaves out a portion. The repertoire holds about 330,000 clones, with roughly nine tenths as singletons. Study results and limitations: First-cohort TCR clusters tended to co-occur in the 90 to 150 validation repertoires, a later analysis found.

V was pared by 4 bases and J by 5 bases, with 14 bases of the junction left unmatched. The germline V gene has CDR1 SEHNR and CDR2 FQNEAQ (reference sequence). The CDR3 is 17 amino acids. The chain couples TRBV7-9 to TRBJ2-1; 7 bases line up with TRBD1. This clonotype originated in a woman aged 25 to 39 in good health and CMV-seropositive. The sequenced material came from PBMCs. DNA for the CDR3: TGTGCCAGCAGCTCTAGGGGTAGGGGGACAGTAAACAATGAGCAGTTCTTC. Protein sequence: CASSSRGRGTVNNEQFF.